These 31 T cell receptor beta chains originate from one sample sequenced in a study of T cell responses to AZD1222 COVID-19 vaccine. Clones were read by immunoSEQ multiplex PCR, and TCRdb kept only the in-frame ones, dropping some. The sample shows about 130,000 clones, approximately 88% of them seen only once. The source material was peripheral blood, sampled on day 0 of MenACWY control vaccination. The receptors originated from an adult in good health.

V gene TRBV4-1 combines with J gene TRBJ2-3; 7 bases fit TRBD1. This CDR3 comprises 15 residues. Germline CDR1 reads MGHRA; CDR2 reads YSYEKL. Trimming removed 2 bases from V and 5 bases from J; junction bases left unmatched: 7. For the CDR3, the DNA is TGCGCCAGCAGCCAACCAGACAGGGTTGGAGATACGCAGTATTTT. It codes for CASSQPDRVGDTQYF.

The CDR3 loop is CASGTTGTSLNEQFF. The CDR3 DNA is TGTGCTAGTGGTACCACCGGGACTAGCCTCAATGAGCAGTTCTTC. The rearrangement links TRBV12-5 to TRBJ2-1; 9 nucleotides agree with TRBD2. The ends lost 5 bases at V and 6 bases at J; junction bases unmatched: 8. This CDR3 is 15 amino acids long. Germline-derived CDR1 and CDR2 are LGHNT and FRNRAP. Based on the CDR3 plus reference TRBV12-5 and TRBJ2-1, the full variable domain is DARVTQTPRHKVTEMGQEVTMRCQPILGHNTVFWYRQTMMQGLELLAYFRNRAPLDDSGMPKDRFSAEMPDATLATLKIQPSEPRDSAVYFCASGTTGTSLNEQFFGPGTRLTVL.

The V call is TRBV5-1, the J call TRBJ2-2; possible D gene TRBD2, 5 bases. Germline CDR1 and CDR2: SGHRS and YFSETQ. The ends were cut back, 2 bases at V and 0 bases at J, with 11 bases in the middle. This CDR3 comprises 16 residues. The CDR3 loop is CASSFLGGPNTGELFF. The CDR3 coding sequence is TGCGCCAGCAGCTTTCTAGGAGGACCGAACACCGGGGAGCTGTTTTTT.

CDR3 in DNA: TGTGCCACCAGCAGAGGGGGGGTAATGGACCGCAATGAGCAGTTCTTC. It translates to CATSRGGVMDRNEQFF. The chain carries TRBV15 and TRBJ2-1, with D maybe TRBD2 (6 bases). The CDR3 runs to 16 residues. Trimming cost V 1 base and J 6 bases, with 16 bases left between them. The germline CDR1 and CDR2 sequences are LNHNV and YYDKDF (reference sequence).

The chain has TRBV5-1 and TRBJ1-4; D may be TRBD1 (5 bases). With 4 bases removed from V and 0 bases from J, the gap between germline ends came to 16 bases. The CDR3 is 17 residues long. Germline V gives CDR1 SGHRS, CDR2 YFSETQ. The CDR3 coding sequence is TGCGCCAGCAGCCACACTGGACGGGGCGCAACTAATGAAAAACTGTTTTTT. This gives the protein CASSHTGRGATNEKLFF.

The V call is TRBV5-6, the J call TRBJ2-3, with 8 bases lining up with TRBD2. CDR3 length: 14 residues. Trimming cost V 0 bases and J 5 bases; bases outside gene matches: 2. Germline V lookup: CDR1 SGHDT, CDR2 YYEEEE. CDR3: CASSLGAGEDTQYF. The CDR3 bases are TGTGCCAGCAGCTTGGGAGCGGGAGAAGATACGCAGTATTTT. The full variable domain, its missing parts supplied by reference TRBV5-6 and TRBJ2-3, is DAGVTQSPTHLIKTRGQQVTLRCSPKSGHDTVSWYQQALGQGPQFIFQYYEEEERQRGNFPDRFSGHQFPNYSSELNVNALLLGDSALYLCASSLGAGEDTQYFGPGTRLTVL.

V usage is TRBV18 and J usage is TRBJ1-3; perhaps TRBD1 as D (5 bases). The V end lost 6 bases, the J end lost 0 bases, and 9 bases lay between the germline ends. This CDR3 contains 14 residues. The germline CDR1 and CDR2 sequences are KGHSH and LQKENI. CDR3 bases: TGTGCCAGCTCTGTGACAGACTCTGGAAACACCATATATTTT. Its translation: CASSVTDSGNTIYF.

The chain carries TRBV19 and TRBJ2-7, with 10 bases aligning to TRBD1. The germline V gene encodes CDR1 LNHDA and CDR2 SQIVND (reference sequence). The CDR3 loop spans 13 amino acids. The CDR3: CAVGDRGSYEQYF. CDR3 bases: TGTGCAGTAGGGGACAGGGGATCCTACGAGCAGTACTTC.

The chain has TRBV19 and TRBJ2-4; 10 positions match TRBD2. The CDR3 spans 15 residues. Germline loops: CDR1 LNHDA, CDR2 SQIVND (reference sequence). Trimming took 2 bases from V and 5 from J; bases not matched to a gene: 3. CDR3: CASSITAGGENIQYF. CDR3 in DNA: TGTGCCAGTAGTATAACAGCGGGAGGGGAAAACATTCAGTACTTC.

The chain joins TRBV6-4 to TRBJ1-3; no reliable D call. CDR3 size: 12 residues. The ends were cut back, 9 bases at V and 0 bases at J, with 6 bases in the middle. Germline assignment: CDR1 MRHNA and CDR2 SNTAGT. CDR3 sequence reads: CASRNSGNTIYF. Here the CDR3 DNA reads TGTGCCAGTCGGAACTCTGGAAACACCATATATTTT.

CDR3 region: CASSYLPAGNNEQFF. For the CDR3, the DNA is TGTGCCAGCAGTTATCTTCCAGCGGGAAACAATGAGCAGTTCTTC. The chain couples TRBV6-5 to TRBJ2-1; TRBD2 matches 7 bases. The CDR3 length is 15 residues. V lost 3 bases and J lost 5; bases outside the gene matches: 7. The germline V gene has CDR1 MNHEY and CDR2 SVGAGI.

As regards this clone: The sample has other DNA sequences that encode this CDR3 too. The gene calls are TRBV19 and TRBJ1-1; D is undetermined. Per the germline V gene, CDR1 is LNHDA and CDR2 is SQIVND (reference sequence). Deletions cut 2 bases from V and 0 bases from J, with 4 bases between. CDR3 size: 13 residues. The CDR3 reads CASSISVNTEAFF. In DNA, the CDR3 is TGTGCCAGTAGTATATCCGTGAACACTGAAGCTTTCTTT.

This chain joins TRBV15 and TRBJ1-1, with D unresolved. CDR3 size: 11 residues. V gave up 8 bases and J gave up 9 bases, with 13 bases separating them. Per the germline V gene, CDR1 is LNHNV and CDR2 is YYDKDF (reference sequence). The CDR3 spells CATFPYGKAFF. CDR3 nucleotides: TGTGCCACCTTCCCTTACGGGAAAGCTTTCTTT.

The chain employs TRBV11-3 and TRBJ1-2; D uncertain. Trimming took 7 bases from V and 3 from J, leaving 18 bases between them. CDR1 and CDR2 (germline): SGHNT, YENEEA. The CDR3 is made up of 15 amino acids. DNA of the CDR3: TGTGCCAGCACCCACAAACGACACCCTTACTATGGCTACACCTTC. Translation: CASTHKRHPYYGYTF.

There are a few counts of this clone. This chain connects TRBV6-2 or TRBV6-3 to TRBJ2-7, with unresolved D. The V and J ends lost 4 bases and 4 bases respectively, with 5 bases between them. The CDR3 has 11 amino acids. CDR1 MNHEY and CDR2 SVGEGT come from the germline V gene. The CDR3 nucleotides are TGTGCCAGCAGTTCCAGATACGAGCAGTACTTC. It encodes CASSSRYEQYF.

In this sample, this clone turned up once. V gene TRBV4-2 combines with J gene TRBJ2-2, with 7 positions matching TRBD2. The CDR3 contains 14 residues. Trimming removed 4 bases from V and 1 base from J; junction bases left unmatched: 0. The germline V gene has CDR1 LGHNA and CDR2 YNFKEQ. The CDR3 sequence: CASSRGGNTGELFF. The CDR3, as DNA: TGTGCCAGCAGCCGGGGGGGGAACACCGGGGAGCTGTTTTTT.

The chain uses TRBV19 and TRBJ1-3; D ambiguous. Looked up from germline, CDR1 is LNHDA and CDR2 is SQIVND (reference sequence). Trimming took off 7 bases at V and 2 bases at J, with 9 bases between the two ends. CDR3 length equals 13 residues. The CDR3 DNA reads as TGTGCCAGTAAGAGGGCCGCTGGAAACACCATATATTTT. This codes for CASKRAAGNTIYF.

The chain couples TRBV30 to TRBJ1-5; no clear D. Germline V lookup: CDR1 GTSNPN, CDR2 SVGIG (reference sequence). V shed 4 bases and J shed 0 bases, with 7 bases lying between them. CDR3 length: 13 residues. This CDR3 is CAWNADSNQPQHF. The CDR3 DNA reads as TGTGCCTGGAATGCAGATAGCAATCAGCCCCAGCATTTT.

CDR3 sequence (DNA): TGTGCCAGCAGCTTAGCGCCTCCGGGAGGACCCGGGGAGCTGTTTTTT. Translated, it gives CASSLAPPGGPGELFF. The chain carries TRBV7-6 and TRBJ2-2; 7 bases match TRBD2. The germline CDR1 and CDR2 sequences are SGHVS and FNYEAQ. J was trimmed by 6 bases and V by 0 bases; bases with no gene match: 7. CDR3 size: 16 residues.

The chain combines TRBV5-6 with TRBJ1-1, with D uncertain. With 2 bases removed from V and 3 bases from J, the gap between germline ends came to 11 bases. Germline CDR1 SGHDT, CDR2 YYEEEE. The CDR3 has 14 residues. The CDR3 here is CASSFKPPDTEAFF. In DNA form, the CDR3 reads TGTGCCAGCAGCTTTAAACCACCGGACACTGAAGCTTTCTTT.

The V gene is TRBV6-5, the J gene TRBJ1-6; a weak D match, TRBD1 (6 bases). Germline V gene data show CDR1 as MNHEY and CDR2 as SVGAGI. This CDR3 has 15 amino acids. V shed 5 bases and J shed 7 bases, with 15 bases lying between them. The CDR3 here is CASSPGAVANSPLHF. CDR3 DNA sequence: TGTGCCAGCAGTCCAGGGGCAGTAGCAAATTCACCCCTCCACTTT.

The CDR3 bases are TGTGCCAGCAGCTTAGAACTCAACACAGATACGCAGTATTTT. Its protein product is CASSLELNTDTQYF. The V call is TRBV7-3, the J call TRBJ2-3; D unclear. Germline V gene data show CDR1 as SGHTA and CDR2 as FQGTGA. Trimming took off 2 bases at V and 2 bases at J, with 8 bases between the two ends. The CDR3 runs to 14 residues.

V usage is TRBV5-1 and J usage is TRBJ1-2, with 7 bases aligning to TRBD1. Germline loops: CDR1 SGHRS, CDR2 YFSETQ. This CDR3 has 17 amino acids. V was pared by 1 base and J by 4 bases, with 13 bases of the junction left unmatched. CDR3 nucleotide sequence: TGCGCCAGCAGCTTGAGGGACAGTTCCCCCCTCCTCTATGGCTACACCTTC. This gives the protein CASSLRDSSPLLYGYTF.

J is TRBJ2-1 and V is TRBV18; a weak D match, TRBD1 (5 bases). Per germline, CDR1 KGHSH and CDR2 LQKENI. V gave up 6 bases and J gave up 7 bases, with 16 bases separating them. The CDR3 covers 14 residues. CDR3 in amino acids: CASSYGLQANEQFF. For the CDR3, the DNA is TGTGCCAGCTCTTACGGATTACAGGCAAATGAGCAGTTCTTC.

The genes are TRBV11-3 and TRBJ2-1, with 12 bases aligning to TRBD2. V shed 1 base and J 5 bases; nucleotides not matched to a gene: 3. Germline loops: CDR1 SGHNT, CDR2 YENEEA. The CDR3 spans 16 residues. The CDR3 DNA reads as TGTGCCAGCAGCTTAGCCCTAGCGGGAGGGCACAATGAGCAGTTCTTC. Protein sequence: CASSLALAGGHNEQFF.

The gene calls are TRBV7-8 and TRBJ2-3; 10 bases line up with TRBD2. The CDR3 extends over 16 amino acids. Germline V CDR1 and CDR2: SGHVS, FQNEAQ. Trimming cost V 5 bases and J 2 bases; bases outside gene matches: 7. Written as DNA, the CDR3 is TGTGCCAGCAGCCAGAGAGCGGGAGGGGTCACAGATACGCAGTATTTT. It encodes CASSQRAGGVTDTQYF.

This clone was recorded once. The chain combines TRBV19 with TRBJ1-5; unclear D gene. This CDR3 comprises 17 residues. The ends were cut back, 3 bases at V and 3 bases at J, with 18 bases in the middle. The germline gives CDR1 LNHDA, CDR2 SQIVND (reference sequence). The CDR3 region is CASSMYTGKGNNQPQHF. The CDR3 region has the DNA TGTGCCAGTAGTATGTATACGGGGAAAGGGAACAATCAGCCCCAGCATTTT.

The chain couples TRBV2 to TRBJ1-5, with 10 bases aligning to TRBD1. The CDR3 is 14 amino acids. V lost 5 bases and J lost 7; bases outside the gene matches: 5. Germline CDR1 reads SNHLY; CDR2 reads FYNNEI. CDR3 coding DNA: TGTGCCAGCAGTAGGGACAGGGGAGGACAGCCCCAGCATTTT. Residues: CASSRDRGGQPQHF.

The chain combines TRBV6-5 with TRBJ2-5; D might be TRBD1 (5 bases). Between the trimmed V and J ends, which lost 7 bases and 0 bases, there was a span of 12 bases. Germline V gives CDR1 MNHEY, CDR2 SVGAGI. The CDR3 runs to 14 residues. This chain's CDR3 is CASNRQAYQETQYF. The CDR3 nucleotides read TGTGCCAGCAACAGGCAAGCGTACCAAGAGACCCAGTACTTC.

The genes are TRBV24-1 and TRBJ2-7; D assignment may be TRBD1 or TRBD2 (6 bases each). The CDR3 length is 13 residues. The V gene lost 9 bases and the J gene lost 3 bases, with 14 bases spanning the gap. CDR1 is KGHDR and CDR2 is SFDVKD in the germline V gene. The CDR3: CATGGRGSYEQYF. Written as DNA, the CDR3 is TGTGCCACCGGGGGGCGGGGTAGCTACGAGCAGTACTTC.

The rearrangement links TRBV6-5 to TRBJ2-3, with 11 bases matching TRBD2. The trim removed 6 bases at V and 12 bases at J, leaving 8 bases unmatched. The CDR3 contains 13 residues. Looked up from germline, CDR1 is MNHEY and CDR2 is SVGAGI. The CDR3, as DNA: TGTGCCAGCAGAGTGGGACTAGCGGAGTATCAGTATTTT. This codes for CASRVGLAEYQYF.